This TCR beta chain was profiled in a study of shared clonotypes between healthy human individuals. Study-wide background: Three plates were used per donor for CD4 naive, three for CD4 memory, two for CD8 naive and one for CD8 memory.

Only CD45RO-negative cells positively selected for CCR7 counted as naive CD8 cells, so terminally differentiated effector memory CD45RA+ cells were excluded. Each subset's genomic DNA was shared equally among a number of immunoSEQ plates. The assay was immunoSEQ multiplex PCR, and TCRdb's table has in-frame clones only and misses some. The table records about 820,000 clones, around 92% of them present only once. This TCR came from a man aged 25 to 40 in good health. The material sequenced was naive CD8+ T cells sorted from blood.

As DNA, the CDR3 is TGTGCCAGCAGCTTAAAGACGGACGCAACTAATGAAAAACTGTTTTTT. This translates into CASSLKTDATNEKLFF. This chain joins TRBV5-4 and TRBJ1-4; D is ambiguous. This CDR3 comprises 16 residues. Germline loops: CDR1 SGHNT, CDR2 YYREEE (reference sequence). V was cut by 2 bases and J by 0 bases, with 11 bases left in between.